The 8 T cell receptor beta chains given below trace back to one sample, sequenced in a study of T-cell reconstitution after alpha-beta-depleted transplantation in children. TCRbeta library preparation incorporated unique molecular identifiers. TCRdb fed the PCR reads into MiXCR, producing one record per CDR3 protein. Seen here are about 400,000 distinct CDR3 sequences, around 20% observed once, and the top ten hold approximately 3.8%. Material: PBMCs from the stem cell graft donor, obtained from the stem cell graft. These receptors all stem from a human donor who donated a stem cell graft to a child with acute myeloid leukemia.

The chain carries TRBV7-9 and TRBJ2-7; possible D gene TRBD2, 5 bases. The CDR3 length is 13 residues. Trimming removed 4 bases at V and 6 bases at J, with 13 bases between. Germline V CDR1 and CDR2: SEHNR, FQNEAQ (reference sequence). The CDR3 coding sequence is TGTGCCAGCAGCTCCACCCCGGGGTTCGAGCAGTACTTC. Protein product: CASSSTPGFEQYF. Filled out from reference TRBV7-9 and TRBJ2-7, the complete variable domain reads DTGVSQNPRHKITKRGQNVTFRCDPISEHNRLYWYRQTLGQGPEFLTYFQNEAQLEKSRLLSDRFSAERPKGSFSTLEIQRTEQGDSAMYLCASSSTPGFEQYFGPGTRLTVT.

The chain carries TRBV4-3 and TRBJ1-2; TRBD1 matches at 9 bases. V dropped 2 bases and J dropped 5; count of bases not matched to a gene: 6. Germline values: CDR1 LGHNA, CDR2 YSLEER. The CDR3 runs to 15 residues. The CDR3 DNA sequence: TGCGCCAGCAGCCAACGAGGGACAGGGTCTTATGGCTACACCTTC. Its translation is CASSQRGTGSYGYTF.

The genes are TRBV7-8 and TRBJ2-5; D is ambiguous. The CDR3 runs to 16 residues. With 5 bases removed from V and 4 bases from J, the gap between germline ends came to 20 bases. Germline CDR1 SGHVS, CDR2 FQNEAQ. Here the CDR3 reads CASSHPTGSRGETQYF. CDR3 nucleotides: TGTGCCAGCAGCCATCCAACCGGGTCGAGAGGAGAGACCCAGTACTTC.

This clonotype was picked up a small number of times. The rearrangement joins TRBV7-6 to TRBJ2-7, with 11 nucleotides matching TRBD2. The CDR3 runs 14 residues. Germline loops: CDR1 SGHVS, CDR2 FNYEAQ. With 1 base clipped from V and 5 bases from J, the junction kept 1 base outside the gene matches. This chain's CDR3 is CASSLVAGGDEQYF. CDR3 bases: TGTGCCAGCAGCTTAGTAGCGGGAGGGGACGAGCAGTACTTC.

This clonotype was picked up many times. V and J are TRBV15 and TRBJ1-6, with no clear D. Germline V gene sequence: CDR1 LNHNV, CDR2 YYDKDF (reference sequence). The CDR3 runs 15 residues. Between the trimmed V and J ends, which lost 0 bases and 7 bases, there was a span of 10 bases. The DNA of the CDR3 is TGTGCCACCAGCAGAGACCCGGACCCAAATTCACCCCTCCACTTT. Its translation: CATSRDPDPNSPLHF.

V usage is TRBV24-1 and J usage is TRBJ2-1; 7 nucleotides line up with TRBD1. The J segment lost 4 bases and the V segment lost 7 bases, leaving 21 bases of the junction unmatched. The CDR3 length is 19 residues. CDR1 and CDR2 from the germline V gene are KGHDR and SFDVKD. The CDR3 here is CATSPGTVEIGGLYNEQFF. As DNA, the CDR3 is TGTGCCACCAGCCCCGGGACAGTAGAAATCGGAGGATTATACAATGAGCAGTTCTTC.

V and J are TRBV29-1 and TRBJ1-1; D is uncertain. This CDR3 region has 14 residues. In germline, CDR1 is SQVTM, CDR2 ANQGSEA. V shed 4 bases and J shed 0 bases, with 12 bases lying between them. For the CDR3, the DNA is TGCAGCGTTGGACTACAGAGTCTGAACACTGAAGCTTTCTTT. The encoded protein is CSVGLQSLNTEAFF.

This chain links TRBV20-1 with TRBJ2-2, with D unclear. V shed 4 bases and J shed 6 bases, with 12 bases lying between them. This CDR3 has 13 amino acids. Germline lookup yields CDR1 DFQATT and CDR2 SNEGSKA (reference sequence). The CDR3 loop is CSATRNWAGELFF. CDR3 DNA: TGCAGTGCTACCCGGAATTGGGCCGGGGAGCTGTTTTTT.